Included here is one T cell receptor beta chain sequence, with context. The antigen remains undetermined. Clones were sequenced by immunoSEQ multiplex PCR, and TCRdb holds only the in-frame ones, with some missing. The repertoire has around 13,000 clones, approximately 74% of them found once; the top ten carry roughly an eighth. This sample is part of a study of tumor-infiltrating lymphocytes in localized non-small cell lung cancer. As for the study in general: Patients included smokers and never-smokers with various histologies, some sampled after neoadjuvant chemotherapy. Points from the study as a whole: No T-cell fraction difference was seen between IM1 and IM2 tumors.

The germline V gene encodes CDR1 SGHRS and CDR2 YFSETQ. The CDR3 runs 17 residues. Deletions cut 0 bases from V and 0 bases from J, with 12 bases between. The rearrangement links TRBV5-1 to TRBJ2-2; a possible D gene is TRBD1 (6 bases). This sequence was found in a human donor with non-small cell lung cancer. Specimen: uninvolved lung tissue not adjacent to the tumor. CDR3 loop: CASSLGPGHPNTGELFF. The CDR3 coding sequence is TGCGCCAGCAGCTTGGGACCGGGACACCCGAACACCGGGGAGCTGTTTTTT.